This T cell receptor (beta chain) was identified in a study of blood T cell repertoires in COVID-19. Background on the study: The cDNA or gDNA used as material had been derived from T cells, B-cell-depleted T cells, or PBMCs.

Original methodology: Scientists estimated how many nucleated cells there were by amplifying reference gene primers. Only in-frame clones appear in the TCRdb table, and some are missing; sequencing was by immunoSEQ multiplex PCR. D and trimming come from the DNA, and the V and J calls and clone size come from that table. In the table there are about 190,000 clones, 84% of which are singletons. With V trimmed by 8 bases and J by 11 bases, 9 bases remained unmatched. CDR1 is MGHDK, CDR2 SYGVNS, per germline. There are 12 residues in the CDR3. This receptor was identified in a human donor in a cohort sampled during active COVID-19. What was sequenced was peripheral blood. The chain is built from TRBV25-1 and TRBJ2-1, with 7 bases matching TRBD1. The CDR3 region has the DNA TGTGCCAGCGGTAGGGACAGTAGACAGCAGTTCTTC. This gives the protein CASGRDSRQQFF. The full variable domain, completed using reference TRBV25-1 and TRBJ2-1, is EADIYQTPRYLVIGTGKKITLECSQTMGHDKMYWYQQDPGMELHLIHYSYGVNSTEKGDLSSESTVSRIRTEHFPLTLESARPSHTSQYLCASGRDSRQQFFGPGTRLTVL.